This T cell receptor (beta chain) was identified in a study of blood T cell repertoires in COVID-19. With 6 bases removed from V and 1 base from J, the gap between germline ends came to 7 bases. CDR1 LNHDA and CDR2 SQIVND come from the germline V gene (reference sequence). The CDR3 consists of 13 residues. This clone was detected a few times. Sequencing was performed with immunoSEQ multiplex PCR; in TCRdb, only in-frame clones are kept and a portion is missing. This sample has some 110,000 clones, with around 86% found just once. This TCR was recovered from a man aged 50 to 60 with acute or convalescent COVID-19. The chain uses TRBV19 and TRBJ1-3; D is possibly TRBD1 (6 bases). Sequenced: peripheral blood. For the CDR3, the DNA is TGTGCCAGTAGAGGGGGTTCTGGAAACACCATATATTTT. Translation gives CASRGGSGNTIYF.